This is a list of T cell receptor beta chains from one sample in a study of blood T cell repertoires in COVID-19. TCRdb's table, derived via immunoSEQ multiplex PCR, lists solely in-frame clones and lacks some. In the table there are roughly 330,000 clones, around 83% of which are singletons. The specimen was peripheral blood. These receptors were collected from a woman aged 50 to 65 with acute or convalescent COVID-19. CDR3s include the opening cysteine and the closing phenylalanine or tryptophan. A D gene is named only where the DNA matches it firmly. A row's size may be missing; if present it is once, few, many or a size class.

V	J	D	size	CDR3	DNA
TRBV9	TRBJ1-2	.	.	CASSVRSGFRSVNYGYTF	TGTGCCAGCAGCGTACGTTCGGGGTTCCGCAGTGTTAACTATGGCTACACCTTC
TRBV30	TRBJ1-5	.	.	CAWQATDSNQPQHF	TGTGCCTGGCAGGCGACAGATAGCAATCAGCCCCAGCATTTT
TRBV5-8	TRBJ2-5	.	.	CASSLSQAPETQYF	TGTGCCAGCAGCCTCTCGCAGGCCCCGGAGACCCAGTACTTC
TRBV5-1	TRBJ2-5	TRBD1	.	CASSRITGGSGTQYF	TGCGCCAGCAGCCGTATCACAGGGGGCTCGGGGACCCAGTACTTC
TRBV5-1	TRBJ2-1	TRBD2	.	CASSSWTSGGVNEQFF	TGCGCCAGCAGCTCCTGGACTAGCGGGGGGGTCAATGAGCAGTTCTTC
TRBV30	TRBJ1-1	.	.	CAWTRSTEAFF	TGTGCCTGGACCAGAAGCACTGAAGCTTTCTTT
TRBV5-1	TRBJ2-5	TRBD2	.	CASRTTSGGQETQYF	TGCGCCAGCAGGACCACTAGCGGGGGCCAAGAGACCCAGTACTTC
TRBV7-2	TRBJ2-3	TRBD2	.	CASSPRASGLMGTDTQYF	TGTGCCAGCAGCCCACGGGCTAGCGGGTTGATGGGCACAGATACGCAGTATTTT
TRBV3-1/TRBV3-2	TRBJ2-5	TRBD2	.	CASSGTSGQETQYF	TGTGCCAGCAGTGGAACTAGCGGTCAAGAGACCCAGTACTTC
TRBV30	TRBJ2-5	.	.	CAWSGGGKETQYF	TGTGCCTGGAGTGGAGGGGGAAAAGAGACCCAGTACTTC
TRBV25-1	TRBJ2-5	.	.	CASSEYGGVETQYF	TGTGCCAGCAGTGAATATGGCGGGGTAGAGACCCAGTACTTC
TRBV6-5	TRBJ1-5	.	once	CASSTGRVPAQPQHF	TGTGCCAGCAGTACCGGGCGGGTTCCGGCGCAGCCCCAGCATTTT
TRBV7-6	TRBJ2-1	TRBD2	.	CASSFIAGGYNEQFF	TGTGCCAGCAGCTTTATAGCGGGAGGTTACAATGAGCAGTTCTTC
TRBV12-5	TRBJ2-5	.	.	CASALRGGRTSEETQYF	TGTGCTAGTGCCCTAAGGGGGGGACGGACAAGTGAAGAGACCCAGTACTTC
TRBV4-2	TRBJ1-2	.	.	CASSLNREGYTF	TGTGCCAGCAGCCTTAACAGGGAAGGCTACACCTTC
TRBV5-1	TRBJ2-3	.	.	CASSLATGRTDTQYF	TGCGCCAGCAGCTTGGCGACAGGCAGGACAGATACGCAGTATTTT
TRBV30	TRBJ2-2	TRBD2	.	CAWSPSGDGELFF	TGTGCCTGGAGCCCTAGCGGGGACGGGGAGCTGTTTTTT
TRBV12-3/TRBV12-4	TRBJ1-1	TRBD1	.	CASTRGTDTEAFF	TGTGCCAGCACCAGGGGGACGGACACTGAAGCTTTCTTT
TRBV12-3/TRBV12-4	TRBJ1-1	.	few	CASRIGGLAEAFF	TGTGCCAGCAGAATAGGGGGATTGGCTGAAGCTTTCTTT
TRBV21-1	TRBJ2-3	.	.	CASSRNTVADTQYF	TGTGCCAGCAGCAGAAATACGGTAGCAGATACGCAGTATTTT
TRBV28	TRBJ2-7	TRBD1	.	CASGGTGATYEQYF	TGTGCCAGCGGGGGGACAGGAGCTACCTACGAGCAGTACTTC